This is a list of T cell receptor beta chains from one sample in a study of blood T cell repertoires in COVID-19. Repertoires were generated with immunoSEQ multiplex PCR, while TCRdb's copy carries only in-frame clones and drops some. This sample yields more than 95,000 clones, of which around nine tenths are seen a single time; approximately 3.5% belongs to the top ten. Input material: peripheral blood. These receptor sequences come from a human donor in a cohort sampled during active COVID-19. Both conserved end residues are part of each CDR3. A D gene is named only where the DNA matches it firmly. The listing skips clone size in some rows; elsewhere it reads once, few, many or a size class.

TRBJ2-7 - TRBV7-8 TRBD2 CASSLGLAKYSSYEQYF TGTGCCAGCAGCTTAGGACTAGCGAAGTATAGCTCCTACGAGCAGTACTTC
TRBJ1-1 once TRBV12-5 TRBD1 CASGLIPDRGPEMNTEAFF TGTGCTAGTGGTCTCATCCCGGACAGGGGGCCGGAGATGAACACTGAAGCTTTCTTT
TRBJ1-1 - TRBV12-3/TRBV12-4 - CASSFTGNTEAFF TGTGCCAGCAGTTTCACAGGGAACACTGAAGCTTTCTTT
TRBJ2-7 - TRBV19 TRBD2 CASRNPSGSYEQYF TGTGCCAGTAGGAACCCTAGCGGTTCCTACGAGCAGTACTTC
TRBJ2-1 - TRBV11-2 TRBD2 CASSLGTIYNEQFF TGTGCCAGCAGCCTCGGGACTATCTACAATGAGCAGTTCTTC
TRBJ2-7 - TRBV7-2 TRBD2 CASSSNSGASYEQYF TGTGCCAGCAGCTCAAATAGCGGGGCATCCTACGAGCAGTACTTC
TRBJ1-4 - TRBV7-6 - CASSQRDNEKLFF TGTGCCAGCAGCCAGCGGGACAATGAAAAACTGTTTTTT
TRBJ1-6 - TRBV11-2 - CASSARQSSYNSPLHF TGTGCCAGCAGCGCCAGACAGAGCTCCTATAATTCACCCCTCCACTTT
TRBJ1-4 once TRBV5-4 - CASSLTGRLFF TGTGCCAGCAGCTTGACAGGGCGTCTGTTTTTT
TRBJ2-1 once TRBV3-1/TRBV3-2 - CASSYLGNEQFF TGTGCCAGCAGTTACCTCGGGAATGAGCAGTTCTTC
TRBJ2-2 - TRBV11-3 TRBD2 CASSVALAANTGELFF TGTGCCAGCAGCGTCGCCCTAGCGGCCAACACCGGGGAGCTGTTTTTT
TRBJ2-1 - TRBV7-9 - CASSLIGGGRPYNEQFF TGTGCCAGCAGCTTAATCGGAGGCGGCAGGCCCTACAATGAGCAGTTCTTC
TRBJ1-1 - TRBV19 - CASSEREGPEAFF TGTGCCAGTAGTGAAAGGGAGGGCCCTGAAGCTTTCTTT
TRBJ1-5 - TRBV6-5 - CASRPGHNQPQHF TGTGCCAGCAGGCCAGGCCACAATCAGCCCCAGCATTTT
TRBJ1-2 - TRBV30 - CAWSKQGERFGYTF TGTGCCTGGAGTAAACAGGGTGAAAGGTTTGGCTACACCTTC
TRBJ2-7 - TRBV7-2 TRBD2 CASSPQRDAYEQYF TGTGCCAGCAGCCCACAGCGGGACGCCTACGAGCAGTACTTC
TRBJ2-7 once TRBV3-1/TRBV3-2 TRBD2 CASSRALAGAYEQYF TGTGCCAGCAGCCGGGCACTAGCGGGGGCCTACGAGCAGTACTTC
TRBJ2-2 - TRBV19 TRBD2 CASKAGAGGIAGELFF TGTGCCAGTAAGGCGGGAGCGGGAGGAATCGCCGGGGAGCTGTTTTTT
TRBJ1-2 - TRBV30 - CALTRRVQSHYGYTF TGTGCCTTAACCCGCAGGGTGCAGTCCCACTATGGCTACACCTTC
TRBJ1-5 - TRBV7-8 - CASSASARNQPQHF TGTGCCAGCAGCGCGAGCGCACGGAACCAGCCCCAGCATTTT
TRBJ1-4 - TRBV7-9 - CASSLDSGEKLFF TGTGCCAGCAGCTTAGACAGTGGGGAAAAACTGTTTTTT
TRBJ2-7 once TRBV30 TRBD1 CAWSDGTGGDYEQYF TGTGCCTGGAGTGACGGGACAGGGGGCGATTACGAGCAGTACTTC
TRBJ1-6 once TRBV6-2/TRBV6-3 - CASSRQALGSSPLHF TGTGCCAGCAGCCGACAGGCCTTAGGGAGTTCACCCCTCCACTTT
TRBJ2-7 - TRBV4-3 - CASSQAGEYEQYF TGCGCCAGCAGCCAAGCGGGGGAGTACGAGCAGTACTTC
TRBJ1-1 - TRBV15 - CATSRDLASEAFF TGTGCCACCAGCAGAGATTTGGCCTCCGAAGCTTTCTTT
TRBJ2-7 - TRBV6-5 - CASTGGTHYEQYF TGTGCCAGCACCGGAGGGACTCACTACGAGCAGTACTTC
TRBJ2-3 - TRBV3-1/TRBV3-2 - CASSFLGADTQYF TGTGCCAGCAGCTTCCTAGGAGCAGATACGCAGTATTTT
TRBJ1-1 - TRBV5-6 - CASSLGGSTEAFF TGTGCCAGCAGCTTGGGCGGGTCAACTGAAGCTTTCTTT
TRBJ1-3 - TRBV5-4 TRBD1 CASSRQGGNTIYF TGTGCCAGCAGCCGACAGGGAGGAAACACCATATATTTT
TRBJ2-1 once TRBV30 - CAWSGSGDNEQFF TGTGCCTGGAGCGGGAGCGGTGACAATGAGCAGTTCTTC
TRBJ2-7 - TRBV6-5 - CASSYSREQYF TGTGCCAGCAGTTACTCCAGGGAGCAGTACTTC
TRBJ2-1 - TRBV29-1 TRBD1 CSVAVTGVSYEQFF TGCAGCGTTGCCGTGACAGGGGTTTCCTATGAGCAGTTCTTC